This TCR beta chain is drawn from a study of blood T cell repertoires in COVID-19. This clone was counted only a few times. Authors' data handling: It was from reference gene primer amplification that nucleated cell counts were estimated. Libraries were prepared by immunoSEQ multiplex PCR; TCRdb keeps only in-frame clonotypes and omits some of them. The D gene and trimming were derived from the DNA, and the V and J assignments and clone size from that table. The sample holds more than 250,000 clones, roughly 80% seen once. The trim removed 4 bases at V and 0 bases at J, leaving 10 bases unmatched. The CDR3 has 17 amino acids. Germline loops: CDR1 MGHRA, CDR2 YSYEKL. Someone with COVID-19 had been met by exposed participants within 2 weeks before study entry.

Sequenced: PBMCs or T cells enriched from blood (not recorded which). The sequence was collected from a man in his forties or fifties who had been exposed to COVID-19. V is TRBV4-1 and J is TRBJ2-5; TRBD2 matches at 8 bases. The CDR3 coding sequence is TGCGCCAGCAGCCGAGGGGGACTAGTAGGGTACCAAGAGACCCAGTACTTC. It specifies CASSRGGLVGYQETQYF.